The text below deals with one T cell receptor (beta chain). Its cognate antigen is unknown. The CDR3 sequence is 14 residues long. V lost 2 bases and J lost 1, with 9 bases in between. Per the germline V gene, CDR1 is SGHTA and CDR2 is FQGTGA. This entry is derived from a study of T cell responses to AZD1222 COVID-19 vaccine. Study context: Doses given second, at about 4 or about 12 weeks, were pooled.

Assay used: immunoSEQ multiplex PCR; TCRdb lists only in-frame clones, some missing. Altogether about 92,000 clones are present, roughly 90% being singletons, with the ten largest covering 20% to 25%. Findings of the study overall: The reported proportion of spike-specific TCRs targeting unmutated variant regions was nearly half. Across the whole spike, CD4 TCRs peaked at regions 160-218 and 743-854. White British people made up most donors, females outnumbered males, and clonal diversity was possibly underestimated.

Sequencing used peripheral blood, obtained on day 0 of AZD1222 vaccination. The rearrangement joins TRBV7-3 to TRBJ2-7; D is undetermined. The sequence derives from an adult in good health. CDR3 in DNA: TGTGCCAGCAGCTTACTCGGAGAATCCTACGAGCAGTACTTC. Amino acids: CASSLLGESYEQYF.